This entry features one TCR beta chain sequence. Antigen: not known. 60 Vbeta and 13 Jbeta primers were used in PCR. Produced via immunoSEQ multiplex PCR; TCRdb's table is partial and in-frame only. This table has around 150,000 clones, roughly 70% appearing once. Germline CDR1 SGHAT, CDR2 FQNNGV. This CDR3 contains 16 residues. The trim removed 2 bases at V and 5 bases at J, leaving 4 bases unmatched. The data are from a study of cytomegalovirus exposure and HLA in healthy donors. Study overall: In an early release, HLA-typed donors contributed about 79 million unique TCR sequences. Study observations and caveats: HLA allele associations emerged for around 16,000 TCR beta sequences in a later analysis, at 0.05 false discovery rate. According to the study, some 160 TCR beta chains were cytomegalovirus-associated.

Participants comprised healthy donors of bone marrow. Sequencing used PBMCs. This receptor was identified in a man in his forties in good health and CMV-seropositive. V gene TRBV11-2 combines with J gene TRBJ2-2; 11 bases map to TRBD2. CDR3 DNA sequence: TGTGCCAGCAGCTTACCTAGCGGGGGGTTTACCGGGGAGCTGTTTTTT. It encodes CASSLPSGGFTGELFF.